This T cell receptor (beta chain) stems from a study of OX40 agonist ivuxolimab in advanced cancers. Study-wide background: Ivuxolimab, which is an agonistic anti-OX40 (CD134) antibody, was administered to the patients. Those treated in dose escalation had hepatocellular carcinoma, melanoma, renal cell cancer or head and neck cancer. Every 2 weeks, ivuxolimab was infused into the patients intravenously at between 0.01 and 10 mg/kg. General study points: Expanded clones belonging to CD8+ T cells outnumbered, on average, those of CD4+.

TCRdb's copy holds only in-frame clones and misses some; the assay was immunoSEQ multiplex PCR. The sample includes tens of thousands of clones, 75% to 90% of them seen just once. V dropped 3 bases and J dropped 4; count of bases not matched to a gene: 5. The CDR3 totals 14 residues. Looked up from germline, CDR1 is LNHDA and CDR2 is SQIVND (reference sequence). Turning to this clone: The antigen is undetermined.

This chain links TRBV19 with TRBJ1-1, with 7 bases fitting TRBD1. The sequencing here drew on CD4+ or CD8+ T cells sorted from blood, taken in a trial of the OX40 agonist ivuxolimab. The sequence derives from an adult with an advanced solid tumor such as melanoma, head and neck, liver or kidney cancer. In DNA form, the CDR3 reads TGTGCCAGTAGTATGTTTTCAGGGGGCACTGAAGCTTTCTTT. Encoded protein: CASSMFSGGTEAFF.